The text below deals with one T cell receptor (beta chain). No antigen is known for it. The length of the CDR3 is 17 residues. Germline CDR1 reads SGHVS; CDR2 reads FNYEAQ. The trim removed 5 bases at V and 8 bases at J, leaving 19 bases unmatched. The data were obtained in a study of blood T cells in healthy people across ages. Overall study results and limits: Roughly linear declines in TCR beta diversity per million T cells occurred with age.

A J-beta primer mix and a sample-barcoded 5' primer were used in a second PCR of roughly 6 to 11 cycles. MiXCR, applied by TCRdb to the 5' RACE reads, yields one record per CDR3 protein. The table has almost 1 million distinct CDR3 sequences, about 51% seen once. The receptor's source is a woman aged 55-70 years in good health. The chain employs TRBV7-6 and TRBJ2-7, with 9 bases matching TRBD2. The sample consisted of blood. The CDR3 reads CASSPFGGLGSGSKQYF. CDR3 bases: TGTGCCAGCAGCCCCTTTGGGGGGTTAGGTAGCGGGAGTAAGCAGTACTTC.